The present entry profiles one TCR beta chain with its context. The sample holds a few counts of this clonotype. Its antigen remains undetermined. There are no base qualities to consult, and no much larger clone falls within one base. Taken from the germline V gene (reference sequence), the CDR1 and CDR2 loops are DFQATT and SNEGSKA. The junction shows trimming of 7 bases on V and 0 bases on J, plus 18 bases between the germline ends. There are 15 amino acids in the CDR3, from cysteine to phenylalanine inclusive. Only the CDR3 DNA is retained, 45 bases long and in frame from the first base. This entry comes from a study of blood T cells in healthy people across ages (dated by TCRdb to the mid-2010s). A note on the overall study: Template switching captured roughly one uniquely barcoded TCR beta cDNA molecule per two T cells in model experiments. Age-related changes in TCR beta repertoire diversity were measured in the study by deep sequencing normalized with unique cDNA molecular identifiers. The donors were divided into four age groups: young (average about 16 years), middle-aged (almost 40), aged (about 60) and long-lived (roughly 82). To avoid experimental bias, donors of different ages were spread randomly across the sequencing lanes. The study analyzed two additional independent replicas of 1 million unique cDNA reads from the same blood draw for two donors, one aged 18 to 29 and one aged 80 or older.

Library preparation was by 5' RACE. The sequencer was an Illumina HiSeq 2500. A second PCR of about 6 to 12 cycles was run with a J-beta primer mix and a sample-barcoded 5' primer. A unique molecular identifier was introduced onto each TCR beta cDNA molecule by a template-switch 5' adaptor carrying 12 random nucleotides. Each sample yielded at least 3 million CDR3-containing paired-end reads. First-strand cDNA synthesis was performed from all RNA using the Mint cDNA synthesis kit, with priming by a TRBC-specific oligonucleotide. All cDNA was treated with uracil-DNA glycosylase and then went through a first 18-cycle PCR with the universal primers M1SS and BC2_uni_R. The study's processing was this. For normalization, 1 million high-quality reads, each with a distinct molecular identifier, were randomly selected from each sample. Reads sharing molecular identifiers were discarded rather than binned into consensus sequences. MiTCR, with a Q25 quality threshold and the strictest error-elimination algorithm, was used for CDR3 identification, clonotype clustering and error correction. A nonparametric unseen species model with Euler transformation was used to estimate lower-bound total TCR beta diversity. TCRdb ran its own pipeline on the public reads, namely fastp trimming at Q25 and MiXCR clone calling, and kept in-frame beta chains. Records with the same CDR3 protein are collapsed into one entry carrying the most frequent genes and DNA. These V and J calls rely on TCRdb rather than the paper's analysis. This sample has 750,000 to 950,000 distinct CDR3 sequences in its table, and roughly 50% of those were observed once. Jointly, the top ten make up about 42% of the sample.

The full study reports these points: Observed TCR beta diversity per million T cells fell roughly linearly with age, and a significant reduction was already apparent by age approximately 41. Because donor CMV infection status was unknown, age-related changes in expanded clonotypes were potentially confounded. Observed TCR beta diversity correlated strongly with the percentage of naive T cells measured by flow cytometry. Because profiling used bulk unsorted PBMCs, naive and antigen-experienced compartments could not be compared conclusively. Compared with the aged group, the long-lived group had more naive CD4+ T cells, fewer expanded clones and increased TCR diversity, a pattern suggesting age selection. Estimates of total diversity based on one million sequenced T cells were considered lower bounds and underestimates.

Systemically healthy Caucasian individuals from Russia, 39 in total and aged roughly 6 to 95 years, were included as donors. Ten milliliters of peripheral blood were drawn from each donor into EDTA-treated Vacutainer tubes. Ficoll-Paque density-gradient centrifugation was used to isolate PBMCs, with at least 6.5 million per sample. Trizol reagent was used to extract total RNA from PBMCs, with at least 6 micrograms per sample. For every donor, flow cytometry on a PBMC aliquot measured the percentage of naive CD45RAhigh/CD27high T cells. The TCR sequence derives from a man of 80 years or more in good health. The chain is encoded by TRBV20-1 joined to TRBJ1-2, with the D gene call left open. The sample comprised blood. The DNA sequence is TGCAGTGTTCCCGGAAGTAAAACCTCTAACTATGGCTACACCTTC. It encodes CSVPGSKTSNYGYTF.